The rows below give T cell receptor beta chains drawn from one sample of a study of blood T cell repertoires in COVID-19. Some clones are missing from TCRdb's copy, which holds only in-frame ones; the method was immunoSEQ multiplex PCR. In the table there are about 300,000 clones, approximately 89% of which are singletons. The sample was peripheral blood. The receptor set was obtained from a woman in her twenties or thirties with COVID-19, enrolled during active disease. CDR3s include the opening cysteine and the closing phenylalanine or tryptophan. A D gene is named only where the DNA matches it firmly. Only part of the rows carry a size: once, few, many, or a class if the clone is expanded.

d_gene | j_gene | len | v_gene | abundance | CDR3aa | CDR3nt
TRBD2 | TRBJ2-1 | 16 | TRBV9 | NA | CASSVGASGPNNEQFF | TGTGCCAGCAGCGTAGGTGCTAGCGGGCCCAACAATGAGCAGTTCTTC
TRBD1 | TRBJ1-2 | 15 | TRBV5-6 | NA | CASSLAATGVYGYTF | TGTGCCAGCAGCTTGGCGGCAACAGGGGTCTATGGCTACACCTTC
NA | TRBJ1-5 | 15 | TRBV10-1 | NA | CASSAPTSSNQPQHF | TGCGCCAGCAGTGCTCCGACATCTAGCAATCAGCCCCAGCATTTT
NA | TRBJ2-7 | 12 | TRBV5-1 | NA | CASRRDNYEQYF | TGCGCCAGCCGCCGGGACAACTACGAGCAGTACTTC
NA | TRBJ1-5 | 14 | TRBV6-5 | once | CASSLSGGNQPQHF | TGTGCCAGCAGCCTTTCAGGGGGCAATCAGCCCCAGCATTTT
NA | TRBJ2-5 | 11 | TRBV2 | NA | CASSPEETQYF | TGTGCCAGCAGCCCAGAAGAGACCCAGTACTTC
NA | TRBJ1-2 | 12 | TRBV2 | NA | CASRGGGEGYTF | TGTGCCAGCCGGGGGGGCGGAGAGGGCTACACCTTC
TRBD2 | TRBJ2-1 | 15 | TRBV19 | once | CASSTPRGGHNEQFF | TGTGCCAGTAGTACCCCACGGGGGGGACACAATGAGCAGTTCTTC
TRBD1 | TRBJ1-1 | 14 | TRBV24-1 | NA | CATSDLGRGTVAFF | TGTGCCACCAGTGATTTGGGCAGGGGGACGGTAGCTTTCTTT
TRBD2 | TRBJ2-3 | 15 | TRBV5-1 | few | CASSLVAGEMNTQYF | TGCGCCAGCAGCTTGGTAGCGGGGGAAATGAATACGCAGTATTTT
NA | TRBJ1-2 | 14 | TRBV5-4 | NA | CASSLGGEVDGYTF | TGTGCCAGCAGCTTGGGGGGGGAGGTTGATGGCTACACCTTC
TRBD1 | TRBJ1-6 | 17 | TRBV2 | NA | CASSGTPGQGRHSPLHF | TGTGCCAGCAGTGGCACGCCGGGACAGGGGAGGCATTCACCCCTCCACTTT
NA | TRBJ1-2 | 15 | TRBV5-6 | NA | CASSLNGRMDYGYTF | TGTGCCAGCAGCTTGAACGGCAGGATGGACTATGGCTACACCTTC
TRBD1 | TRBJ2-4 | 12 | TRBV5-5 | NA | CASSTNRGEQYF | TGTGCCAGCAGCACGAACAGGGGGGAACAGTACTTC
NA | TRBJ2-6 | 17 | TRBV2 | NA | CASSVSPLESGANVLTF | TGTGCCAGCAGTGTATCTCCTCTCGAGTCTGGGGCCAACGTCCTGACTTTC
TRBD1 | TRBJ1-6 | 13 | TRBV2 | NA | CATPGQGGSPLHF | TGTGCCACCCCAGGACAGGGAGGATCACCCCTCCACTTT
TRBD1 | TRBJ2-3 | 13 | TRBV18 | NA | CASSQGQGNTQYF | TGTGCCAGCTCACAAGGACAGGGAAATACGCAGTATTTT
NA | TRBJ1-2 | 13 | TRBV7-9 | NA | CASSLVLGYGYTF | TGTGCCAGCAGCTTAGTACTTGGCTATGGCTACACCTTC
TRBD1 | TRBJ1-2 | 14 | TRBV3-1/TRBV3-2 | few | CASNRQGANYGYTF | TGTGCCAGCAACCGTCAGGGGGCCAACTATGGCTACACCTTC
NA | TRBJ2-3 | 13 | TRBV5-4 | once | CASSVPGKDTQYF | TGTGCCAGCAGCGTGCCGGGTAAAGATACGCAGTATTTT
NA | TRBJ2-5 | 13 | TRBV11-3 | NA | CASSRTGRETQYF | TGTGCCAGCAGTCGCACAGGCAGAGAGACCCAGTACTTC
NA | TRBJ1-1 | 12 | TRBV19 | NA | CASSPPTAEAFF | TGTGCCAGTAGCCCCCCTACCGCTGAAGCTTTCTTT
NA | TRBJ2-5 | 15 | TRBV7-8 | NA | CASTQGGGSQETQYF | TGTGCCAGCACTCAGGGGGGCGGATCCCAAGAGACCCAGTACTTC
TRBD1 | TRBJ1-1 | 21 | TRBV4-1 | many | CASSPTIRDRGRNGMNTEAFF | TGCGCCAGCAGTCCTACCATCCGGGACAGGGGGCGAAATGGCATGAACACTGAAGCTTTCTTT
NA | TRBJ2-2 | 18 | TRBV14 | few | CASSQNSNRRGLFGELFF | TGTGCCAGCAGCCAAAATTCGAATCGGAGGGGATTGTTCGGGGAGCTGTTTTTT
TRBD1 | TRBJ2-3 | 14 | TRBV15 | NA | CATSRQGASDTQYF | TGTGCCACCAGCAGACAGGGGGCCTCAGATACGCAGTATTTT
NA | TRBJ1-1 | 13 | TRBV7-9 | NA | CASSLGEGTEAFF | TGTGCCAGCAGCTTAGGTGAGGGCACTGAAGCTTTCTTT
NA | TRBJ1-2 | 14 | TRBV10-3 | NA | CAIQRHRTFYGYTF | TGTGCCATCCAGAGACATCGCACGTTCTATGGCTACACCTTC
TRBD1 | TRBJ1-2 | 14 | TRBV2 | NA | CATRQGQTFYGYTF | TGTGCCACTAGGCAGGGACAGACCTTCTATGGCTACACCTTC
TRBD1 | TRBJ1-4 | 15 | TRBV6-4 | NA | CASSDRGTGPEKLFF | TGTGCCAGCAGTGACAGGGGGACAGGACCCGAAAAACTGTTTTTT
NA | TRBJ2-1 | 13 | TRBV2 | NA | CASSGTPGIEQFF | TGTGCCAGCAGTGGGACTCCAGGCATTGAGCAGTTCTTC
NA | TRBJ2-7 | 13 | TRBV11-3 | NA | CASSFTGTYEQYF | TGTGCCAGCAGCTTTACAGGTACCTACGAGCAGTACTTC